These T cell receptor beta chains were read from a single sample in a study of cytomegalovirus exposure and HLA in healthy donors. Libraries were prepared by immunoSEQ multiplex PCR; TCRdb keeps only in-frame clonotypes and omits some of them. The table lists some 83,000 clones, 94% of them singletons, with approximately 2.1% in the top ten. The sequencing sample was made of PBMCs. The receptors come from a young woman in good health and CMV-seronegative. The CDR3 runs from the conserved cysteine through the conserved F or W. Some rows mark clone size as missing; the rest say once, few, many or name a class of expanded clone.

size: .
V: TRBV5-4
CDR3: CASSLGGISSSYNEQFF

size: once
V: TRBV5-1
CDR3: CASSGDSGNTIYF

size: once
V: TRBV27
CDR3: CASSTWDSRSYEQYF

size: .
V: TRBV6-5
CDR3: CASRAGNEKLFF

size: .
V: TRBV11-2
CDR3: CASSLSGQQHEKLFF

size: .
V: TRBV9
CDR3: CASSVEALRPEQFF

size: .
V: TRBV4-1
CDR3: CASSQGGRGGSYNEQFF

size: .
V: TRBV2
CDR3: CASTRAGQVDYGYTF

size: .
V: TRBV2
CDR3: CASRPTGEETQYF

size: .
V: TRBV6-1
CDR3: CASSGQGANSYEQYF

size: .
V: TRBV18
CDR3: CASSPMASGPNIQYF

size: .
V: TRBV2
CDR3: CASRYSGSGSQETQYF

size: .
V: TRBV6-6
CDR3: CASSPAWGAQGGYTF

size: .
V: TRBV13
CDR3: CASSLNTGDSWETQYF

size: .
V: TRBV10-3
CDR3: CAISERTGGTEKLFF

size: .
V: TRBV6-1
CDR3: CASRTSGGSYEQYF

size: .
V: TRBV10-3
CDR3: CAIKPGDTYEQYF

size: .
V: TRBV6-5
CDR3: CASRSGDRSHGYTF

size: .
V: TRBV15
CDR3: CATSRDAHSGALVETQYF

size: .
V: TRBV5-1
CDR3: CASRLAESSGANVLTF

size: .
V: TRBV19
CDR3: CASSIGQVNTEAFF

size: .
V: TRBV11-2
CDR3: CASSLDSPLHF

size: .
V: TRBV5-1
CDR3: CASSFSGGANGELFF

size: .
V: TRBV7-2
CDR3: CASSLERQRQETQYF

size: .
V: TRBV6-6
CDR3: CASSYVSGPQHF

size: .
V: TRBV2
CDR3: CASSEDGPEVRPNEKLFF

size: .
V: TRBV5-4
CDR3: CASSLLLGQKTYEQYF

size: few
V: TRBV30
CDR3: CAWTIPGVRYGYTF

size: .
V: TRBV9
CDR3: CASSGTGTGATGELFF

size: .
V: TRBV7-6
CDR3: CASSLAGTGYRNTIYF

size: once
V: TRBV2
CDR3: CASHVSSNQPQHF

size: .
V: TRBV27
CDR3: CASSSPATGLIKSTDTQYF

size: .
V: TRBV5-1
CDR3: CASSARTGYYEQYF

size: .
V: TRBV5-1
CDR3: CASSPETSGSGTGELFF

size: .
V: TRBV5-1
CDR3: CASSSTGQGFTGELFF

size: .
V: TRBV4-1
CDR3: CASSQAREGQTQYF

size: .
V: TRBV19
CDR3: CASSIVYGRGAEQYF

size: .
V: TRBV20-1
CDR3: CSARPGETQYF

size: .
V: TRBV6-6
CDR3: CASSDDTTGYNEQFF

size: .
V: TRBV4-2
CDR3: CASSHVGLAGGPIEGEHEQFF

size: .
V: TRBV13
CDR3: CASSPTGARDSPLHF